The source of this T cell receptor (beta chain) is a study of neurological immune-mediated disorders. In TCRdb, the 5' RACE reads were re-called with MiXCR into one record per CDR3 protein. Here the sample spans some 70,000 distinct CDR3 sequences, about 4.9% being singletons. This clonotype occurred many times. What was sequenced was PBMCs. The clonotype was recovered from a man aged 25 to 40 with multiple sclerosis.

CDR3 bases: TGCGCCAGCAGCCGAACCGACTTCAAGCCGTTCTCCTACGAGCAGTACTTC. It codes for CASSRTDFKPFSYEQYF. The V call is TRBV4-1, the J call TRBJ2-7; no definite D call. This CDR3 spans 17 amino acids. V shed 4 bases and J shed 0 bases, with 19 bases lying between them. Germline V gene lookup returns CDR1 MGHRA and CDR2 YSYEKL.